Presented here are 31 T cell receptor beta chains from one specimen sequenced in a study of patients and donors after allogeneic stem cell transplantation. TCRdb re-called the RT-PCR reads through MiXCR, storing one row per CDR3 protein. The profile covers 150,000 to 200,000 distinct CDR3 sequences, with 24% appearing a single time and about 25% taken by the ten largest. Sequenced input: blood, either unsorted or a sorted T cell fraction (not recorded which). The receptor set was obtained from a human donor who was either an allogeneic HSCT recipient or a stem cell or donor lymphocyte infusion donor (not recorded which). It is not recorded whose cells these are; they may come from a transplant donor.

The chain has TRBV12-5 and TRBJ2-1; D is uncertain. Germline CDR1 and CDR2: LGHNT and FRNRAP. Trimming took off 2 bases at V and 9 bases at J, with 8 bases between the two ends. The CDR3 has 12 residues. The CDR3 DNA sequence: TGTGCTAGTGGTTTGTCACGCGGTGAGCAGTTCTTC. This codes for CASGLSRGEQFF.

The rearrangement joins TRBV12-3 or TRBV12-4 to TRBJ2-2, with D possibly matching TRBD2 (6 bases). The CDR3 extends over 16 amino acids. V gave up 1 base and J gave up 6 bases, with 15 bases separating them. CDR3 region: CASSLDGTSYAGELFF. CDR3 in DNA: TGTGCCAGCAGTTTAGACGGGACTTCCTATGCCGGGGAGCTGTTTTTT.

This sequence joins TRBV3-1 and TRBJ1-3; D gene unclear. CDR1 is LGHDT, CDR2 YNNKEL, per germline (reference sequence). The CDR3 sequence is 18 residues long. V lost 2 bases and J lost 4, with 21 bases in between. The CDR3, as DNA: TGTGCCAGCAGCCAAAGAGCGATCCCCTCGGCGTTCGGAAACACCATATATTTT. Translating it yields CASSQRAIPSAFGNTIYF.

Ten or more counts support this clonotype. The V call is TRBV3-1, the J call TRBJ1-1; D unclear. The CDR3 is made up of 13 amino acids. CDR1 is LGHDT and CDR2 is YNNKEL in the germline V gene (reference sequence). Trimming removed 1 base from V and 5 bases from J, with 8 bases in between. The CDR3 loop reads CASSQVGITEAFF. CDR3 bases: TGTGCCAGCAGCCAAGTTGGGATTACTGAAGCTTTCTTT.

This clonotype was found a few times. This chain uses TRBV27 with TRBJ1-3; D is undetermined. The germline V gene encodes CDR1 MNHEY and CDR2 SMNVEV (reference sequence). This CDR3 region has 17 residues. V lost 0 bases and J lost 0, with 12 bases in between. CDR3 nucleotides: TGTGCCAGCAGTTTATCTGGTCCGCGCCCCTCTGGAAACACCATATATTTT. Translating gives CASSLSGPRPSGNTIYF.

A few counts support this clonotype. The chain joins TRBV5-5 to TRBJ1-6, with 7 bases aligning to TRBD1. The length of the CDR3 is 15 residues. The junction had 9 bases not matched to a gene; V was cut back by 5 bases and J by 7 bases. Germline CDR1 reads SGHKS; CDR2 reads YYEKEE (reference sequence). CDR3 sequence reads: CASRQTGARNSPLHF. DNA for the CDR3: TGTGCCAGCAGACAAACAGGGGCCCGAAATTCACCCCTCCACTTT.

This clonotype was observed at least ten times. This sequence joins TRBV7-6 and TRBJ1-5, with D possibly being TRBD1 (5 bases). Trimming shortened V by 2 bases and J by 7 bases, and 15 bases separated the two germline ends. The CDR3 is 15 residues long. Germline lookup yields CDR1 SGHVS and CDR2 FNYEAQ. Written as DNA, the CDR3 is TGTGCCAGCAGCTTAAGCGACGGGGGTGGCCAGCCCCAGCATTTT. Translation: CASSLSDGGGQPQHF. The full variable domain, rest sourced from reference TRBV7-6 and TRBJ1-5, is GAGVSQSPRYKVTKRGQDVALRCDPISGHVSLYWYRQALGQGPEFLTYFNYEAQQDKSGLPNDRFSAERPEGSISTLTIQRTEQRDSAMYRCASSLSDGGGQPQHFGDGTRLSIL.

The genes are TRBV29-1 and TRBJ2-1, with D perhaps given as TRBD1 or TRBD2 (5 bases each). Germline CDR1 SQVTM, CDR2 ANQGSEA. The CDR3 extends over 14 amino acids. The CDR3 sequence: CSHDGDVVRNEQFF. The CDR3, as DNA: TGCAGTCATGACGGGGACGTAGTACGGAATGAGCAGTTCTTC.

This clonotype was observed a handful of times. The chain employs TRBV27 and TRBJ2-3; 7 nucleotides line up with TRBD1. After removal of 5 bases from V and 1 base from J, the junction contained 6 bases not matched to a gene. The germline V gene has CDR1 MNHEY and CDR2 SMNVEV (reference sequence). The CDR3 length is 15 residues. Here the CDR3 reads CASSPYDRGTDTQYF. CDR3 nucleotides: TGTGCCAGCAGTCCGTACGACAGGGGCACAGATACGCAGTATTTT.

This clonotype was detected only a few times. The chain joins TRBV12-3 or TRBV12-4 to TRBJ2-7, with D unclear. This CDR3 has 12 amino acids. Trimming shortened V by 5 bases and J by 4 bases, and 9 bases separated the two germline ends. This CDR3 reads CASSVPGYEQYF. In nucleotides, the CDR3 is TGTGCCAGCAGTGTCCCGGGTTACGAGCAGTACTTC.

The genes are TRBV5-1 and TRBJ2-7, with TRBD2 as a possible D gene (6 bases). The CDR3 spans 14 residues. Trimming stripped 3 bases from V and 3 bases from J, with 13 bases between. Germline assignment: CDR1 SGHRS and CDR2 YFSETQ. The DNA of the CDR3 is TGCGCCAGCAGCTCTACCGGGAGCCGCTACGAGCAGTACTTC. Its protein product is CASSSTGSRYEQYF.

V usage is TRBV27 and J usage is TRBJ1-2, with D tentatively TRBD1 (6 bases). CDR1 MNHEY and CDR2 SMNVEV come from the germline V gene (reference sequence). The V end was cut by 6 bases, the J end by 4 bases, with 9 bases between. The CDR3 sequence is 12 residues long. The CDR3 here is CASRDRSYGYTF. CDR3 sequence (DNA): TGTGCCAGCAGGGACAGAAGCTATGGCTACACCTTC.

The chain has TRBV5-1 and TRBJ2-3; 8 nucleotides line up with TRBD2. Unmatched junction bases numbered 4, after V lost 3 bases and J lost 4 bases. This CDR3 has 14 amino acids. Germline CDR1 SGHRS, CDR2 YFSETQ. In DNA form, the CDR3 reads TGCGCCAGCAGCTACGGGGGGGCAGCAGATACGCAGTATTTT. Its protein is CASSYGGAADTQYF.

Only one count was recorded for this clonotype. V usage is TRBV18 and J usage is TRBJ2-7; 8 bases match TRBD1. Per the germline V gene, CDR1 is KGHSH and CDR2 is LQKENI. The CDR3 totals 15 residues. V lost 0 bases to trimming and J lost 7 bases; unmatched junction nucleotides: 8. CDR3 region: CASSPPNGQGQEQYF. For the CDR3, the DNA is TGTGCCAGCTCACCACCAAATGGACAGGGACAAGAGCAGTACTTC.

V gene TRBV20-1 combines with J gene TRBJ1-6; tentatively, D is TRBD1 (6 bases). Trimming left V 3 bases short and J 8 bases short, with 14 bases between. Germline CDR1 DFQATT, CDR2 SNEGSKA (reference sequence). The CDR3 is made up of 14 amino acids. For the CDR3, the DNA is TGCAGTGCTAGGCAGGACAGAGACTATTCACCCCTCCACTTT. It encodes CSARQDRDYSPLHF.

This clonotype has more than one count but fewer than ten. This chain connects TRBV5-1 to TRBJ1-1; unclear D gene. The germline V and J ends were trimmed by 0 bases and 0 bases, with 6 bases remaining between them. The CDR3 runs to 14 residues. Germline values: CDR1 SGHRS, CDR2 YFSETQ. The CDR3 here is CASSLELMNTEAFF. For the CDR3, the DNA is TGCGCCAGCAGCTTGGAGCTTATGAACACTGAAGCTTTCTTT.

This rearrangement joins TRBV7-9 to TRBJ2-1; 13 nucleotides agree with TRBD2. Germline V lookup: CDR1 SEHNR, CDR2 FQNEAQ (reference sequence). The CDR3 sequence is 15 residues long. The junction had 10 bases not matched to a gene; V was cut back by 6 bases and J by 11 bases. The CDR3 reads CASRPGTSGVHKQFF. CDR3 sequence (DNA): TGTGCCAGCAGGCCCGGGACTAGCGGGGTCCACAAGCAGTTCTTC.

This clonotype was counted many times. The rearrangement uses TRBV6-5 and TRBJ1-5; 7 positions agree with TRBD1. The CDR3 consists of 13 residues. V trimming: 5 bases; J trimming: 7 bases; junction bases outside the gene matches: 5. The germline gives CDR1 MNHEY, CDR2 SVGAGI. This chain's CDR3 is CASSDRDRQPQHF. CDR3 coding DNA: TGTGCCAGCAGTGACAGGGATCGCCAGCCCCAGCATTTT.

This chain uses TRBV9 with TRBJ1-2, with D possibly being TRBD1 (5 bases). The CDR3 is made up of 18 amino acids. The germline CDR1 and CDR2 sequences are SGDLS and YYNGEE. The V gene lost 3 bases and the J gene lost 3 bases, with 24 bases spanning the gap. The CDR3 bases are TGTGCCAGCAGCGCCGACGCCGTGGGGACTCCAGTGGACTATGGCTACACCTTC. Translation: CASSADAVGTPVDYGYTF.

The chain links TRBV5-1 to TRBJ1-2; possible D gene TRBD1, 5 bases. Germline V lookup: CDR1 SGHRS, CDR2 YFSETQ. The CDR3 spans 13 residues. Trimming took off 7 bases at V and 3 bases at J, with 13 bases between the two ends. The CDR3 nucleotides are TGCGCCAGCGCCCCCTCGGGGGACTATGGCTACACCTTC. It codes for CASAPSGDYGYTF.

The chain uses TRBV10-2 and TRBJ2-3; 16 nucleotides match TRBD2. The length of the CDR3 is 17 residues. The ends lost 6 bases at V and 4 bases at J; junction bases unmatched: 7. Per the germline V gene, CDR1 is WSHSY and CDR2 is SAAADI. The CDR3 nucleotides are TGCGCCAGCAGGGAACCGGGACTAGCGGGGGGGCCAGATACGCAGTATTTT. Translating gives CASREPGLAGGPDTQYF.

This clonotype has only a few counts. The chain has TRBV28 and TRBJ2-7; 11 bases are shared with TRBD1. Germline V CDR1 and CDR2: MDHEN, SYDVKM. V was pared by 5 bases and J by 7 bases, with 7 bases of the junction left unmatched. This CDR3 has 14 residues. CDR3 sequence (DNA): TGTGCCAGCAGTCCCCCGGACAGGGGGCGGGAGCAGTACTTC. Translating gives CASSPPDRGREQYF.

This clonotype came up a few times. The V call is TRBV5-1, the J call TRBJ2-1, with a weak D call TRBD1 (6 bases). Germline V gene sequence: CDR1 SGHRS, CDR2 YFSETQ. The length of the CDR3 is 14 residues. V was pared by 2 bases and J by 4 bases, with 10 bases between. The CDR3 loop reads CASSFTGSYNEQFF. The CDR3 DNA reads as TGCGCCAGCAGCTTCACAGGGTCTTACAATGAGCAGTTCTTC.

This rearrangement joins TRBV20-1 to TRBJ2-2, with 10 bases aligning to TRBD2. This CDR3 contains 14 residues. Germline assignment: CDR1 DFQATT and CDR2 SNEGSKA (reference sequence). V lost 3 bases, J lost 6 bases, and 4 bases stayed unmatched. In DNA form, the CDR3 reads TGCAGTGCTAGCCCGGGACTAGCGCCCGGGGAGCTGTTTTTT. Translation: CSASPGLAPGELFF.

This clonotype was observed a few times. This chain joins TRBV20-1 and TRBJ2-1, with 15 bases matching TRBD2. The V and J ends lost 6 bases and 7 bases, in that order; junction bases with no gene match: 10. Germline loops: CDR1 DFQATT, CDR2 SNEGSKA (reference sequence). CDR3 length: 16 amino acids. The CDR3 is CSAVGLAGGHRNEQFF. Written as DNA, the CDR3 is TGCAGTGCCGTTGGACTAGCGGGGGGGCATCGGAATGAGCAGTTCTTC.

The chain uses TRBV6-1 and TRBJ1-1; D gene ambiguous. Trimming took off 5 bases at V and 7 bases at J, with 23 bases between the two ends. This CDR3 is 16 amino acids long. Looked up from germline, CDR1 is MNHNS and CDR2 is SASEGT. The CDR3 DNA sequence: TGTGCCAGCAGTAAAGGCTTTGGACGGGTCTGGGATGAAGCTTTCTTT. Its translation: CASSKGFGRVWDEAFF.

This clonotype was picked up a small number of times. The chain has TRBV6-1 and TRBJ1-5; TRBD1 agrees at 7 bases. Trimming at V came to 6 bases and at J to 2 bases, leaving 7 bases not matched to a gene. The CDR3 covers 15 residues. From germline, CDR1 is MNHNS and CDR2 SASEGT. CDR3: CASRPITGGNQPQHF. CDR3 bases: TGTGCCAGCAGGCCAATCACAGGGGGCAATCAGCCCCAGCATTTT.

This clonotype was seen a handful of times. This rearrangement joins TRBV27 to TRBJ2-3; D may correspond to TRBD1 or TRBD2 (6 bases each). Trimming removed 4 bases at V and 4 bases at J, with 21 bases between. Germline V gene lookup returns CDR1 MNHEY and CDR2 SMNVEV (reference sequence). The CDR3 covers 17 residues. CDR3 in amino acids: CASSSLNTGKRADTQYF. CDR3 DNA sequence: TGTGCCAGCAGTTCCTTAAATACAGGGAAGCGGGCAGATACGCAGTATTTT.

This clonotype showed up just a few times. The J gene is TRBJ2-3, the V gene TRBV6-6; TRBD1 aligns across 7 bases. The V gene's germline CDR1 is MNHNY and CDR2 SVGAGI (reference sequence). The CDR3 has 19 residues. V gave up 1 base and J gave up 0 bases; unmatched junction bases: 13. Here the CDR3 reads CASSYYRTGGKTSTDTQYF. The DNA for the CDR3 is TGTGCCAGCAGTTACTACCGGACAGGTGGTAAGACTAGCACAGATACGCAGTATTTT.

The chain joins TRBV21-1 to TRBJ2-1; the listed D gene, TRBD1, was not tested against the DNA. TRBV21-1 is marked as a pseudogene. CDR3 length: 14 residues. The CDR3 loop reads CATTVQTFDAEQFF. The CDR3 bases are TGTGCCACGACAGTGCAAACGTTCGATGCTGAGCAGTTCTTC.

The V gene is TRBV3-1, the J gene TRBJ2-2, with TRBD1 identical over 9 bases. V was clipped by 3 bases and J by 6 bases; unmatched bases: 8. The length of the CDR3 is 16 residues. CDR1 is LGHDT and CDR2 is YNNKEL in the germline V gene (reference sequence). Written as DNA, the CDR3 is TGTGCCAGCAGCCACTCGGGGACAGGGAGACCCGGGGAGCTGTTTTTT. The encoded protein is CASSHSGTGRPGELFF.